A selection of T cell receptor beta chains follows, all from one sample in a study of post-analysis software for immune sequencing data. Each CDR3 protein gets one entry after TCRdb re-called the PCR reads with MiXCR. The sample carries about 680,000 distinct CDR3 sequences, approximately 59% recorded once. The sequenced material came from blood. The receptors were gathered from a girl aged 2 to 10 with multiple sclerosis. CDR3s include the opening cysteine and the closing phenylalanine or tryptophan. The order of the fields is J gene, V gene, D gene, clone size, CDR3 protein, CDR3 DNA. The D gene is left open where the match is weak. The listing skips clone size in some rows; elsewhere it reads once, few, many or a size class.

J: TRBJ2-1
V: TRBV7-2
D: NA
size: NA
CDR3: CASSPFSPYNEQFF
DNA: TGTGCCAGCAGCCCCTTCTCCCCCTACAATGAGCAGTTCTTC

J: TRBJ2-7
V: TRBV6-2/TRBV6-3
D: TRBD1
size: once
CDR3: CASSYSSDRGSYEQYF
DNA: TGTGCCAGCAGTTACTCGAGTGACAGGGGGTCCTACGAGCAGTACTTC

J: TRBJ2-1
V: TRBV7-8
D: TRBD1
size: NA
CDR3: CASKDRGLDEQFF
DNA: TGTGCCAGCAAAGACAGGGGGCTCGATGAGCAGTTCTTC

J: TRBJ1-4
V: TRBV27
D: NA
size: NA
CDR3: CASSFRPALQSANEKLFF
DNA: TGTGCCAGCAGTTTCCGGCCGGCCCTTCAATCTGCTAATGAAAAACTGTTTTTT

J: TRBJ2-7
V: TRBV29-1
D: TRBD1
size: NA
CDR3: CSVYARDRGYEQYF
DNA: TGCAGCGTTTACGCCCGGGACAGAGGCTACGAGCAGTACTTC

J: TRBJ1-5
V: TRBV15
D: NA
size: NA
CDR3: CATSDNPLDSNQPQHF
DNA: TGTGCCACCAGCGACAACCCGCTAGATAGCAATCAGCCCCAGCATTTT

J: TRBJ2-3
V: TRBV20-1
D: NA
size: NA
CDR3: CSASDISSTDTQYF
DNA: TGCAGTGCTTCGGACATCTCTAGCACAGATACGCAGTATTTT

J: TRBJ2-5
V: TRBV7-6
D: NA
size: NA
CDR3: CASFEETQYF
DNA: TGTGCCAGTTTTGAAGAGACCCAGTACTTC

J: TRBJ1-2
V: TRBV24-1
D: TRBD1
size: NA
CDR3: CATSGQGRGYTF
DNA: TGTGCCACCAGTGGACAGGGAAGAGGCTACACCTTC

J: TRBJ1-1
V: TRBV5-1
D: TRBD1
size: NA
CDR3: CASSETIGQGNTEAFF
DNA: TGCGCCAGCAGCGAAACTATAGGACAGGGGAACACTGAAGCTTTCTTT

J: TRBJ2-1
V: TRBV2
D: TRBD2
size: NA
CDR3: CASSDPRSWDYFNEQFF
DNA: TGTGCCAGCAGTGACCCGCGGAGTTGGGACTATTTTAATGAGCAGTTCTTC

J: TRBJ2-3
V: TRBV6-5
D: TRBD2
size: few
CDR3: CASSYTVAGAEDTQYF
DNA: TGTGCCAGCAGTTACACGGTAGCGGGAGCCGAAGATACGCAGTATTTT

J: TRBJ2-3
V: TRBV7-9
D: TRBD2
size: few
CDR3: CASSPREVADTQYF
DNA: TGTGCCAGCAGCCCGCGGGAGGTCGCAGATACGCAGTATTTT

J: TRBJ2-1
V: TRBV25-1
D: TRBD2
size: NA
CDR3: CASSTAGGFYNEQFF
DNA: TGTGCCAGCAGTACGGCGGGGGGCTTCTACAATGAGCAGTTCTTC

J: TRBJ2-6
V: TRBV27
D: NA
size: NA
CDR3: CASSSAALNSGANVLTF
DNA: TGTGCCAGCAGTTCCGCCGCCTTAAACTCTGGGGCCAACGTCCTGACTTTC

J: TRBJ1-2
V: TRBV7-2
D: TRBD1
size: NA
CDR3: CASSLRGRNSNHGYTF
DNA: TGTGCCAGCAGCTTAAGGGGGCGAAACTCGAATCATGGCTACACCTTC

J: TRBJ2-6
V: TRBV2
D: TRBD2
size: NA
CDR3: CASSLGLAGGAGANVLTF
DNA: TGTGCCAGCAGTTTGGGTCTAGCGGGCGGGGCTGGGGCCAACGTCCTGACTTTC

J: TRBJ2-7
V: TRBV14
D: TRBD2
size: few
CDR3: CASKGLAFYEQYF
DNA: TGTGCCAGCAAGGGACTAGCGTTCTACGAGCAGTACTTC

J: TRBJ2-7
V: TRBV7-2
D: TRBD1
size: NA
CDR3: CASSPRTGDHEQYF
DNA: TGTGCCAGCAGCCCCCGGACAGGGGATCACGAGCAGTACTTC

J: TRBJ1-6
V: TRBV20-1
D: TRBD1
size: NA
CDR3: CSASVDRASPLHF
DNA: TGCAGTGCTAGTGTGGACAGGGCTTCACCCCTCCACTTT